This T cell receptor (beta chain) was sequenced during a study of T cells in Graves' hyperthyroidism and ophthalmopathy. This clonotype has ten or more counts. Its target is unknown. Patients aged 18 to 65 had newly diagnosed hyperthyroidism that had lasted under 2 months. Patients having uncontrolled infection, another autoimmune disease, pregnancy or lactation were not included. This blood was taken when hyperthyroidism was first diagnosed, before any ophthalmopathy symptoms existed. There were TCR beta CDR3 regions amplified from RNA transcripts. The HTBI primer set drove a first-round RT-PCR of the TCR CDR3. MiXCR was run by TCRdb on the multiplex PCR reads, yielding one entry per CDR3 protein. The sample gives fewer than 500,000 distinct CDR3 sequences, roughly 14% of which show up once; 20% is in the top ten. The length of the CDR3 is 15 residues. Looked up from germline, CDR1 is KGHDR and CDR2 is SFDVKD. V lost 9 bases and J lost 7; bases outside the gene matches: 10.

General study results and limits: Separation of ophthalmopathy from stable hyperthyroidism was achieved by a 13 V-J model.

The clonotype originates from a man aged 25 to 45 with Graves' hyperthyroidism that later progressed to Graves' ophthalmopathy. Sequences were obtained from blood. The V gene is TRBV24-1, the J gene TRBJ2-1; 11 bases line up with TRBD1. Here the CDR3 DNA reads TGTGCCACCGGGCAGAAAGGACAGGGGGCAAATGAGCAGTTCTTC. The encoded protein is CATGQKGQGANEQFF.